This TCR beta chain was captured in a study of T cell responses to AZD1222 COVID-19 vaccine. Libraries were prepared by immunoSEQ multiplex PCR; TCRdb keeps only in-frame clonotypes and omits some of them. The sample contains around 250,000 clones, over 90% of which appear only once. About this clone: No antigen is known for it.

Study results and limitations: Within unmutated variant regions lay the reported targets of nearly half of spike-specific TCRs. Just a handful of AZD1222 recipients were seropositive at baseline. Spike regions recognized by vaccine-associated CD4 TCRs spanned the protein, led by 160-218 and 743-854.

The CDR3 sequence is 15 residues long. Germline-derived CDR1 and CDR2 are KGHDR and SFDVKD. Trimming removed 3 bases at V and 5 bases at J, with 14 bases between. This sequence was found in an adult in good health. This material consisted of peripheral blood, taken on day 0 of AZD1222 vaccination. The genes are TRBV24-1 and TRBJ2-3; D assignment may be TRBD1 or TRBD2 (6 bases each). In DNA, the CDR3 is TGTGCCACCAGTGATCCGAATGCGGGACAAGATACGCAGTATTTT. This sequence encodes CATSDPNAGQDTQYF.